These 23 T cell receptor beta chains originate from one sample sequenced in a study of T cells in Graves' hyperthyroidism and ophthalmopathy. Amplification yielded TCR beta CDR3 regions, with RNA transcripts as the source. HTBI primers were the set used in a first-round RT-PCR of the TCR CDR3. TCRdb reanalysed the multiplex PCR reads using MiXCR and keeps one entry per CDR3 protein. In the table there are roughly 260,000 distinct CDR3 sequences, more than 14% of which are singletons. What was sequenced was blood. Receptors were obtained from a woman in her forties with Graves' hyperthyroidism that later progressed to Graves' ophthalmopathy.

On this clonotype: A clone one base away is much larger, so this may be a read error. This chain uses TRBV10-3 with TRBJ1-1; D is unclear. V lost 3 bases to trimming and J lost 7 bases, with 9 bases between them. This CDR3 is built from 12 residues. CDR1 and CDR2 (germline): ENHRY, SYGVKD. The DNA of the CDR3 is TGTGCCATCAGTGATTCGGGCAGTGAAGCTTTCTTT. This gives the protein CAISDSGSEAFF.

This clonotype was seen at least ten times. CDR3 nucleotides: TGTGCCAGCAGTTTGATCGACACACAAGAGACCCAGTACTTC. Its protein product is CASSLIDTQETQYF. The rearrangement uses TRBV28 and TRBJ2-5; D ambiguous. The CDR3 sequence is 14 residues long. Trimming pared 3 bases from V and 2 bases from J, leaving 10 bases between. Germline V gives CDR1 MDHEN, CDR2 SYDVKM.

This chain uses TRBV20-1 with TRBJ2-5, with D unresolved. CDR3 length equals 17 residues. Trimming left V 1 base short and J 0 bases short, with 18 bases between. The germline CDR1 and CDR2 sequences are DFQATT and SNEGSKA (reference sequence). The chain's CDR3 is CSARGARPDQYQETQYF. CDR3 DNA: TGCAGTGCTAGAGGGGCCCGACCAGATCAATACCAAGAGACCCAGTACTTC.

This clonotype has ten or more counts. This chain connects TRBV3-1 to TRBJ1-2; TRBD1 is a possible D gene (6 bases). The CDR3 covers 14 residues. CDR1 and CDR2 from the germline V gene are LGHDT and YNNKEL (reference sequence). Trimming shortened V by 5 bases and J by 8 bases, and 18 bases separated the two germline ends. CDR3 amino acids: CASSDQEGVWGYTF. The CDR3 nucleotides are TGTGCCAGCAGCGATCAGGAGGGGGTGTGGGGCTACACCTTC.

In this sample, this clonotype turned up many times. The chain carries TRBV9 and TRBJ2-3, with no clear D. CDR1 and CDR2 (germline): SGDLS, YYNGEE. CDR3 length: 12 amino acids. The V and J ends lost 3 bases and 4 bases respectively, with 6 bases between them. The CDR3 DNA is TGTGCCAGCAGCGAGTTGGCAGATACGCAGTATTTT. Translated, it gives CASSELADTQYF. Variable domain in full (rest from reference TRBV9 and TRBJ2-3): DSGVTQTPKHLITATGQRVTLRCSPRSGDLSVYWYQQSLDQGLQFLIQYYNGEERAKGNILERFSAQQFPDLHSELNLSSLELGDSALYFCASSELADTQYFGPGTRLTVL.

There are many counts of this clonotype. The chain couples TRBV12-3 or TRBV12-4 to TRBJ2-4; 9 nucleotides agree with TRBD1. The CDR3 is 17 amino acids. V lost 2 bases to trimming and J lost 1 base; unmatched junction nucleotides: 6. CDR3 bases: TGTGCCAGCAGTTTATGGGGGGACAGGGCGGCCAAAAACATTCAGTACTTC. Translating it yields CASSLWGDRAAKNIQYF.

At least ten counts were recorded for this clonotype. As DNA, the CDR3 is TGTGCCAGTAGTAGGACAGGGGACTCACCCCTCCACTTT. As protein: CASSRTGDSPLHF. This sequence joins TRBV19 and TRBJ1-6; 9 bases agree with TRBD1. The germline V gene has CDR1 LNHDA and CDR2 SQIVND (reference sequence). Trimming took 4 bases from V and 10 from J; bases not matched to a gene: 2. The CDR3 covers 13 residues.

In this sample, this clonotype turned up many times. Relative to the germline gene, one junction end is altered; a read error may explain this. This chain connects TRBV20-1 to TRBJ2-7, with 7 bases identical to TRBD2. From germline, CDR1 is DFQATT and CDR2 SNEGSKA (reference sequence). This CDR3 region has 14 residues. CDR3 region: CSSSPPGLTYEQYF. As DNA, the CDR3 is TGCAGTTCTAGCCCTCCGGGACTAACCTACGAGCAGTACTTC.

The table lists this clonotype with a few counts. The chain employs TRBV27 and TRBJ2-1; 7 bases align to TRBD2. CDR3 length: 15 residues. Trimming cost V 5 bases and J 2 bases; bases outside gene matches: 6. Germline V CDR1 and CDR2: MNHEY, SMNVEV (reference sequence). The CDR3 sequence: CASSHRDYPYNEQFF. The CDR3 bases are TGTGCCAGCAGTCACCGGGACTACCCCTACAATGAGCAGTTCTTC.

This clonotype was found many times. The chain is built from TRBV15 and TRBJ1-4; TRBD1 aligns across 9 bases. J gave up 8 bases and V 5 bases, and 6 bases lay outside the gene matches. Germline V lookup: CDR1 LNHNV, CDR2 YYDKDF (reference sequence). The CDR3 is made up of 14 amino acids. This CDR3 is CATSGTGSVEKLFF. CDR3 nucleotides: TGTGCCACCAGCGGGACAGGGAGCGTAGAAAAACTGTTTTTT. The entire variable domain, with the rest obtained from reference TRBV15 and TRBJ1-4, is as follows: DAMVIQNPRYQVTQFGKPVTLSCSQTLNHNVMYWYQQKSSQAPKLLFHYYDKDFNNEADTPDNFQSRRPNTSFCFLDIRSPGLGDTAMYLCATSGTGSVEKLFFGSGTQLSVL.

This rearrangement joins TRBV5-8 to TRBJ2-2, with TRBD2 identical over 11 bases. The CDR3 contains 17 residues. Germline V gene lookup returns CDR1 SGHTS and CDR2 YDEGEE. The junction had 8 bases not matched to a gene; V was cut back by 0 bases and J by 7 bases. The CDR3 coding sequence is TGTGCCAGCAGCTTGGATAGCGGGAGGGCCTCATACGGGGAGCTGTTTTTT. Translation: CASSLDSGRASYGELFF.

The sample holds many counts of this clonotype. CDR3 bases: TGTGCCAGCAGCTTGGGGACTCCTAGCACAGATACGCAGTATTTT. Amino acids: CASSLGTPSTDTQYF. The chain joins TRBV7-6 to TRBJ2-3, with D perhaps TRBD2 (6 bases). Germline V gene data show CDR1 as SGHVS and CDR2 as FNYEAQ. The V end was cut by 3 bases, the J end by 0 bases, with 10 bases between. This CDR3 region has 15 residues.

This clonotype has ten or more counts. The rearrangement joins TRBV2 to TRBJ2-7; 10 bases agree with TRBD1. The CDR3 has 15 residues. Trimming at V came to 10 bases and at J to 3 bases, leaving 12 bases not matched to a gene. Germline V gene data show CDR1 as SNHLY and CDR2 as FYNNEI. The CDR3 sequence: CANSSPGTGVYEQYF. The CDR3 region has the DNA TGTGCCAACTCCTCTCCCGGGACAGGGGTCTACGAGCAGTACTTC.

This clonotype has a count of ten or more. The genes are TRBV2 and TRBJ2-7; TRBD1 matches at 7 bases. This CDR3 region has 13 residues. In germline, CDR1 is SNHLY, CDR2 FYNNEI. With 5 bases clipped from V and 3 bases from J, the junction kept 4 bases outside the gene matches. CDR3 sequence (DNA): TGTGCCAGCAGTCGACAGGGCCTCTACGAGCAGTACTTC. Encoded protein: CASSRQGLYEQYF.

This clonotype has at least ten counts. V usage is TRBV6-1 and J usage is TRBJ2-3, with 10 bases identical to TRBD1. CDR1 and CDR2 from the germline V gene are MNHNS and SASEGT. The CDR3 consists of 14 residues. V dropped 8 bases and J dropped 7; count of bases not matched to a gene: 9. The CDR3 loop reads CASLPGTGDYTQYF. CDR3 sequence (DNA): TGTGCCAGCCTTCCCGGGACAGGGGACTATACGCAGTATTTT.

Comment on this clonotype: One junction end disagrees with the germline gene, perhaps due to a read error. The chain couples TRBV5-1 to TRBJ2-7; D is uncertain. The CDR3 extends over 14 amino acids. Germline CDR1 SGHRS, CDR2 YFSETQ. DNA for the CDR3: TGCGCCAGCAGCTTGGCGGGCAGCTCCTACGAGCATTACTTC. As protein: CASSLAGSSYEHYF.

This clonotype was recorded at least ten times. The chain links TRBV7-2 to TRBJ2-7; D gene ambiguous. V was shortened by 2 bases and J by 7 bases, with 18 bases between the two germline ends. This CDR3 has 15 residues. Per the germline V gene, CDR1 is SGHTA and CDR2 is FQGNSA. The DNA of the CDR3 is TGTGCCAGCAGCTTAAGGTTTGCGGCCCCTAGAGAGCAGTACTTC. Its translation: CASSLRFAAPREQYF.

This clonotype was detected ten times or more. This sequence joins TRBV6-1 and TRBJ2-1; TRBD1 matches 11 bases. CDR3 length: 15 amino acids. V lost 6 bases, J lost 7 bases, and 8 bases stayed unmatched. Per germline, CDR1 MNHNS and CDR2 SASEGT. CDR3 region: CASRWGTGGRNEQFF. CDR3 nucleotide sequence: TGTGCCAGCAGGTGGGGGACAGGGGGTAGGAATGAGCAGTTCTTC.

This clonotype appeared many times. V and J are TRBV6-1 and TRBJ2-7, with D perhaps TRBD1 (6 bases). CDR1 and CDR2 (germline): MNHNS, SASEGT. V lost 5 bases and J lost 3, with 14 bases in between. The CDR3 runs 14 residues. CDR3 in amino acids: CASSYRETYYEQYF. CDR3 bases: TGTGCCAGCAGTTACAGGGAGACCTACTACGAGCAGTACTTC.

This clonotype occurred many times. The chain carries TRBV5-6 and TRBJ2-1, with D tentatively TRBD2 (5 bases). V was shortened by 5 bases and J by 5 bases, with 11 bases between the two germline ends. Germline CDR1 reads SGHDT; CDR2 reads YYEEEE. The CDR3 spans 13 residues. The CDR3 DNA sequence: TGTGCCAGCAGGGGGAGTTGGGACAATGAGCAGTTCTTC. This encodes CASRGSWDNEQFF.

This clonotype was recorded at least ten times. J is TRBJ2-3 and V is TRBV6-1; 11 nucleotides agree with TRBD2. J lost 4 bases, V lost 0 bases, and 3 bases had no gene match. The germline V gene encodes CDR1 MNHNS and CDR2 SASEGT. The CDR3 sequence is 16 residues long. CDR3 region: CASSEALAGGADTQYF. Here the CDR3 DNA reads TGTGCCAGCAGTGAAGCTTTAGCGGGAGGGGCAGATACGCAGTATTTT.

In this sample, this clonotype turned up many times. The chain joins TRBV7-8 to TRBJ2-5; 14 bases are a match to TRBD2. Unmatched junction bases numbered 8, after V lost 5 bases and J lost 6 bases. Germline V gives CDR1 SGHVS, CDR2 FQNEAQ. This CDR3 is built from 16 residues. CDR3 region: CASSQPGTSGRKTQYF. DNA for the CDR3: TGTGCCAGCAGCCAGCCGGGGACTAGCGGGAGAAAGACCCAGTACTTC.

The chain carries TRBV5-6 and TRBJ2-1; 13 positions match TRBD2. This CDR3 has 16 amino acids. Germline values: CDR1 SGHDT, CDR2 YYEEEE. V shed 0 bases, J shed 8 bases, and the junction held 5 bases outside the gene matches. Written as DNA, the CDR3 is TGTGCCAGCAGCTTGGGGACTAGCGGGAGTTTCTATGAGCAGTTCTTC. It is translated as CASSLGTSGSFYEQFF.